The 32 T cell receptor beta chains below all came from one sample that was sequenced in a study of blood T cell repertoires in COVID-19. Assay used: immunoSEQ multiplex PCR; TCRdb lists only in-frame clones, some missing. The data show 55,000 to 75,000 clones, about 68% seen once. The sequenced material came from peripheral blood. The receptors shown here come from a woman aged 70 to 79 with acute or convalescent COVID-19.

The gene calls are TRBV5-5 and TRBJ1-2; D remains unclear. The CDR3 is 14 residues long. Trimming stripped 0 bases from V and 0 bases from J, with 6 bases between. Germline lookup yields CDR1 SGHKS and CDR2 YYEKEE (reference sequence). The CDR3 DNA sequence: TGTGCCAGCAGCTTGGACACCTCTAACTATGGCTACACCTTC. Translation gives CASSLDTSNYGYTF.

The chain employs TRBV7-2 and TRBJ2-7; weak D call: TRBD1 (6 bases). V was clipped by 5 bases and J by 5 bases, with 10 bases between them. CDR3 length: 12 residues. Germline assignment: CDR1 SGHTA and CDR2 FQGNSA. The CDR3 DNA reads TGTGCCAGCAGCGCTACAGGGAACGAGCAGTACTTC. This gives the protein CASSATGNEQYF.

V is TRBV9 and J is TRBJ1-1; 7 positions agree with TRBD1. This CDR3 region has 17 residues. Trimming at V came to 0 bases and at J to 5 bases, leaving 13 bases not matched to a gene. The germline CDR1 and CDR2 sequences are SGDLS and YYNGEE. CDR3 in amino acids: CASSVGGGGRVGTEAFF. DNA for the CDR3: TGTGCCAGCAGCGTAGGAGGGGGCGGCAGGGTGGGTACTGAAGCTTTCTTT.

The chain recombines TRBV2 with TRBJ1-4, with 7 bases lining up with TRBD1. Germline V gene data show CDR1 as SNHLY and CDR2 as FYNNEI. The CDR3 sequence is 14 residues long. Trimming at V came to 6 bases and at J to 8 bases, leaving 9 bases not matched to a gene. The DNA for the CDR3 is TGTGCCAGCAGAGGGAACAGGGGACACGAAAAACTGTTTTTT. It is translated as CASRGNRGHEKLFF. Supplemented by reference TRBV2 and TRBJ1-4, the full variable domain reads EPEVTQTPSHQVTQMGQEVILRCVPISNHLYFYWYRQILGQKVEFLVSFYNNEISEKSEIFDDQFSVERPDGSNFTLKIRSTKLEDSAMYFCASRGNRGHEKLFFGSGTQLSVL.

The chain employs TRBV27 and TRBJ2-3, with TRBD2 as a possible D gene (7 bases). This CDR3 spans 16 amino acids. Trimming left V 5 bases short and J 1 base short, with 16 bases between. Germline V gene lookup returns CDR1 MNHEY and CDR2 SMNVEV (reference sequence). CDR3 sequence reads: CASSPMGGGGTDTQYF. The CDR3 DNA is TGTGCCAGCAGTCCGATGGGCGGGGGCGGCACAGATACGCAGTATTTT.

The chain employs TRBV3-1 (or the pseudogene TRBV3-2) and TRBJ1-3, with a tentative D call TRBD1 (6 bases). CDR1 LGHDT and CDR2 YNNKEL come from the germline V gene (reference sequence). V was trimmed by 3 bases and J by 6 bases, leaving 12 bases between them. The CDR3 has 14 residues. CDR3 coding DNA: TGTGCCAGCAGCCATCCAGGGGCCGTAAACACCATATATTTT. Translating it yields CASSHPGAVNTIYF.

This clone was seen a few times. The chain is built from TRBV19 and TRBJ1-4; D ambiguous. Germline V gene data show CDR1 as LNHDA and CDR2 as SQIVND (reference sequence). The length of the CDR3 is 16 residues. V gave up 4 bases and J gave up 8 bases, with 20 bases separating them. CDR3 nucleotides: TGTGCCAGTAGTACTAACCGGGATCACGATACCGAAAAACTGTTTTTT. It translates to CASSTNRDHDTEKLFF.

V and J are TRBV5-4 and TRBJ2-1; D may be TRBD1 (5 bases). Germline CDR1 reads SGHNT; CDR2 reads YYREEE (reference sequence). The CDR3 contains 15 residues. The ends were cut back, 0 bases at V and 6 bases at J, with 13 bases in the middle. The CDR3 DNA is TGTGCCAGCAGCTTGGTCGCGCAGGGTAGCAATGAGCAGTTCTTC. Translating it yields CASSLVAQGSNEQFF.

The chain is built from TRBV2 and TRBJ2-5; possible D gene TRBD1, 5 bases. Germline CDR1 reads SNHLY; CDR2 reads FYNNEI. The CDR3 contains 11 residues. V lost 7 bases and J lost 4, with 7 bases in between. The CDR3 here is CASNQGETQYF. CDR3 bases: TGTGCCAGCAATCAGGGAGAGACCCAGTACTTC.

V usage is TRBV6-1 and J usage is TRBJ2-1; 8 bases are a match to TRBD1. V dropped 2 bases and J dropped 7; count of bases not matched to a gene: 7. The CDR3 loop spans 15 amino acids. The germline gives CDR1 MNHNS, CDR2 SASEGT. The CDR3 DNA sequence: TGTGCCAGCAGTGAAAAACAGGGGGGCCCAAATGAGCAGTTCTTC. As protein: CASSEKQGGPNEQFF.

Here the CDR3 reads CASSIGQLYGYTF. The CDR3 DNA sequence: TGTGCCAGTAGTATAGGACAGCTCTATGGCTACACCTTC. V and J are TRBV19 and TRBJ1-2; D possibly corresponds to TRBD1 (5 bases). V lost 1 base and J 4 bases, leaving 7 bases between the germline ends. CDR1 LNHDA and CDR2 SQIVND come from the germline V gene (reference sequence). The CDR3 extends over 13 amino acids. Full variable domain (rest looked up from reference TRBV19 and TRBJ1-2): DGGITQSPKYLFRKEGQNVTLSCEQNLNHDAMYWYRQDPGQGLRLIYYSQIVNDFQKGDIAEGYSVSREKKESFPLTVTSAQKNPTAFYLCASSIGQLYGYTFGSGTRLTVV.

This clone was detected only a few times. This rearrangement joins TRBV15 to TRBJ1-4; unclear D gene. Germline CDR1 and CDR2: LNHNV and YYDKDF (reference sequence). This CDR3 has 16 amino acids. Deletions cut 0 bases from V and 3 bases from J, with 11 bases between. Written as DNA, the CDR3 is TGTGCCACCAGCAGAGATGCTTCGGCGGCTAATGAAAAACTGTTTTTT. Amino acids: CATSRDASAANEKLFF.

The V and J genes are TRBV7-2 and TRBJ1-6; TRBD1 aligns across 9 bases. Trimming removed 0 bases from V and 12 bases from J; junction bases left unmatched: 9. Germline V lookup: CDR1 SGHTA, CDR2 FQGNSA. The CDR3 is 16 amino acids. The CDR3 region is CASSLAARDRVQPLHF. In nucleotides, the CDR3 is TGTGCCAGCAGCTTAGCGGCCCGGGACAGGGTTCAACCCCTCCACTTT.

This clone turned up a few times. This chain uses TRBV30 with TRBJ1-6; no firm D call. The CDR3 has 12 amino acids. V was shortened by 0 bases and J by 9 bases, with 6 bases between the two germline ends. Germline V lookup: CDR1 GTSNPN, CDR2 SVGIG (reference sequence). Written as DNA, the CDR3 is TGTGCCTGGAGTGTTTTTCGTTCACCCCTCCACTTT. It codes for CAWSVFRSPLHF.

The gene calls are TRBV7-9 and TRBJ2-7; TRBD1 is a possible D gene (6 bases). The CDR3 spans 13 residues. Germline CDR1 SEHNR, CDR2 FQNEAQ (reference sequence). The V and J ends lost 7 bases and 5 bases respectively, with 15 bases between them. The CDR3 sequence is CASNRVESHEQYF. The CDR3 DNA reads as TGTGCCAGCAACAGGGTAGAGTCCCACGAGCAGTACTTC.

This chain joins TRBV4-3 and TRBJ2-3; TRBD1 matches 8 bases. The CDR3 is made up of 14 amino acids. Looked up from germline, CDR1 is LGHNA and CDR2 is YSLEER. V dropped 0 bases and J dropped 5; count of bases not matched to a gene: 1. As DNA, the CDR3 is TGCGCCAGCAGCCAAGATGGACAGGGAGATACGCAGTATTTT. Residues: CASSQDGQGDTQYF.

The chain joins TRBV25-1 to TRBJ2-7; 8 bases map to TRBD1. In germline, CDR1 is MGHDK, CDR2 SYGVNS. With V trimmed by 6 bases and J by 2 bases, 6 bases remained unmatched. The CDR3 runs to 14 residues. The CDR3, as DNA: TGTGCCAGCAGCACTACGGACAGGGCCTACGAGCAGTACTTC. It encodes CASSTTDRAYEQYF.

V and J are TRBV6-5 and TRBJ2-5, with a possible D match to TRBD1 (6 bases). The V end was cut by 4 bases, the J end by 3 bases, with 12 bases between. The CDR3 has 14 residues. Germline V gene lookup returns CDR1 MNHEY and CDR2 SVGAGI. This CDR3 reads CASSWPSGEETQYF. In DNA form, the CDR3 reads TGTGCCAGCAGTTGGCCCTCAGGGGAAGAGACCCAGTACTTC.

This clone was observed once. The chain couples TRBV3-1 (or the pseudogene TRBV3-2) to TRBJ2-7; the match to TRBD1 covers 7 bases. The CDR3 is 15 residues long. V shed 3 bases and J 3 bases; nucleotides not matched to a gene: 8. CDR1 is LGHDT and CDR2 is YNNKEL in the germline V gene (reference sequence). The CDR3 DNA reads as TGTGCCAGCAGCCAGTCGACAGGGCCCTACTACGAGCAGTACTTC. Translation: CASSQSTGPYYEQYF.

This chain uses TRBV7-9 with TRBJ1-6; 9 bases map to TRBD1. The CDR3 sequence is 15 residues long. The V gene end was trimmed by 4 bases and the J gene end by 10 bases; junction bases not matched to a gene: 8. CDR1 is SEHNR, CDR2 FQNEAQ, per germline (reference sequence). The CDR3 coding sequence is TGTGCCAGCAGCTCAGGACAGGGGCTTGAATCACCCCTCCACTTT. Translated: CASSSGQGLESPLHF.

This clone was detected a few times. The J gene is TRBJ1-5, the V gene TRBV6-5; 9 nucleotides agree with TRBD1. The length of the CDR3 is 15 residues. Germline CDR1 is MNHEY and CDR2 is SVGAGI. V was pared by 4 bases and J by 5 bases, with 6 bases of the junction left unmatched. As DNA, the CDR3 is TGTGCCAGCAGTTCCACAGGGGGCCGATATCAGCCCCAGCATTTT. It translates to CASSSTGGRYQPQHF.

The chain combines TRBV5-1 with TRBJ2-1; weak D call: TRBD2 (5 bases). CDR1 and CDR2 (germline): SGHRS, YFSETQ. This CDR3 has 15 residues. V was shortened by 0 bases and J by 5 bases, with 12 bases between the two germline ends. This CDR3 reads CASSLGPGWNNEQFF. CDR3 coding DNA: TGCGCCAGCAGCTTGGGTCCGGGGTGGAACAATGAGCAGTTCTTC. The variable domain in full, completed from reference TRBV5-1 and TRBJ2-1, reads KAGVTQTPRYLIKTRGQQVTLSCSPISGHRSVSWYQQTPGQGLQFLFEYFSETQRNKGNFPGRFSGRQFSNSRSEMNVSTLELGDSALYLCASSLGPGWNNEQFFGPGTRLTVL.

This chain connects TRBV18 to TRBJ1-1; 9 bases match TRBD1. CDR3 size: 15 residues. CDR1 is KGHSH and CDR2 is LQKENI in the germline V gene. The V segment lost 3 bases and the J segment 6 bases; nucleotides outside the gene matches: 8. CDR3 DNA: TGTGCCAGCTCACCGGGACAGGGTAGGGTCGCTGAAGCTTTCTTT. Its protein is CASSPGQGRVAEAFF. Drawing the rest from reference TRBV18 and TRBJ1-1, the complete variable domain is NAGVMQNPRHLVRRRGQEARLRCSPMKGHSHVYWYRQLPEEGLKFMVYLQKENIIDESGMPKERFSAEFPKEGPSILRIQQVVRGDSAAYFCASSPGQGRVAEAFFGQGTRLTVV.

With regard to this clone: In the same sample, other DNA sequences code for this CDR3. The DNA of the CDR3 is TGTGCCAGCAGCCGCGACAGGAGCTCCTACAATGAGCAGTTCTTC. Its protein is CASSRDRSSYNEQFF. The rearrangement links TRBV6-5 to TRBJ2-1, with a weak D call TRBD1 (6 bases). CDR1 MNHEY and CDR2 SVGAGI come from the germline V gene. The V and J ends lost 6 bases and 0 bases respectively, with 12 bases between them. The CDR3 sequence is 15 residues long.

The V and J genes are TRBV19 and TRBJ2-3, with 9 bases that match TRBD2. Germline V gene lookup returns CDR1 LNHDA and CDR2 SQIVND (reference sequence). The ends lost 4 bases at V and 5 bases at J; junction bases unmatched: 13. This CDR3 has 17 residues. The CDR3: CASSKDSGGPRGDTQYF. The CDR3 DNA follows: TGTGCCAGTAGTAAGGATAGCGGGGGACCGAGGGGAGATACGCAGTATTTT.

This clone was seen only once. The chain recombines TRBV4-2 with TRBJ2-5, with D hard to call. V was shortened by 1 base and J by 2 bases, with 11 bases between the two germline ends. Germline values: CDR1 LGHNA, CDR2 YNFKEQ. The CDR3 length is 15 residues. The CDR3 loop is CASSQVSQLQETQYF. The CDR3 region has the DNA TGTGCCAGCAGCCAAGTTTCACAGTTGCAAGAGACCCAGTACTTC.

In its sample, this clone was seen once. The rearrangement joins TRBV25-1 to TRBJ1-5; TRBD1 is a possible D gene (5 bases). V dropped 2 bases and J dropped 6 bases, with 14 bases sitting between them. Germline-derived CDR1 and CDR2 are MGHDK and SYGVNS. There are 15 residues in the CDR3. The CDR3 bases are TGTGCCAGCAGTGAACCACGGGGGTTTGGTCAGCCCCAGCATTTT. This codes for CASSEPRGFGQPQHF.

The chain carries TRBV5-1 and TRBJ2-2; 8 nucleotides match TRBD1. V dropped 1 base and J dropped 5; count of bases not matched to a gene: 4. Germline-derived CDR1 and CDR2 are SGHRS and YFSETQ. The CDR3 sequence is 15 residues long. The CDR3, as DNA: TGCGCCAGCAGCTTGAACAGGGGGAGAACCGGGGAGCTGTTTTTT. Its translation: CASSLNRGRTGELFF.

The V call is TRBV25-1, the J call TRBJ2-2, with D tentatively TRBD1 (5 bases). The germline V gene encodes CDR1 MGHDK and CDR2 SYGVNS. This CDR3 is 13 amino acids long. Trimming cost V 5 bases and J 5 bases, with 9 bases left between them. CDR3 in DNA: TGTGCCAGCAGTTACCCAGGGACCGGGGAGCTGTTTTTT. As protein: CASSYPGTGELFF. Looking up the rest from reference TRBV25-1 and TRBJ2-2 gives the full variable domain: EADIYQTPRYLVIGTGKKITLECSQTMGHDKMYWYQQDPGMELHLIHYSYGVNSTEKGDLSSESTVSRIRTEHFPLTLESARPSHTSQYLCASSYPGTGELFFGEGSRLTVL.

This chain joins TRBV3-1 (or the pseudogene TRBV3-2) and TRBJ1-6; 7 bases agree with TRBD1. CDR1 LGHDT and CDR2 YNNKEL come from the germline V gene (reference sequence). CDR3 length: 16 residues. After removal of 2 bases from V and 9 bases from J, the junction contained 10 bases not matched to a gene. CDR3 nucleotide sequence: TGTGCCAGCAGCCAATTTCAGACAGGGCTAAGTTCACCCCTCCACTTT. Its translation: CASSQFQTGLSSPLHF.

Details on this clone: In the same sample, other DNA sequences code for this CDR3. This chain connects TRBV11-2 to TRBJ2-7; weak D call: TRBD1 (6 bases). The CDR3 loop spans 14 amino acids. Germline V gives CDR1 SGHAT, CDR2 FQNNGV. V lost 0 bases to trimming and J lost 1 base, with 7 bases between them. CDR3 sequence: CASSLDRGSYEQYF. The CDR3 coding sequence is TGTGCCAGCAGCTTAGACAGGGGATCCTACGAGCAGTACTTC.

This chain uses TRBV18 with TRBJ1-2, with 8 bases lining up with TRBD1. V dropped 2 bases and J dropped 6; count of bases not matched to a gene: 8. Germline CDR1 and CDR2: KGHSH and LQKENI. The CDR3 has 15 residues. The CDR3 protein is CASSPARQGFHGYTF. CDR3 DNA: TGTGCCAGCTCACCAGCGAGACAGGGGTTTCATGGCTACACCTTC.